The rows below give T cell receptor beta chains drawn from one sample of a study of human T cells and chemical hapten exposure. TCRdb fed the 5' RACE reads into MiXCR, producing one record per CDR3 protein. The table lists 110,000 or so distinct CDR3 sequences, roughly 19% of them singletons. The source of these receptors is a human donor in good health. CDR3s include the opening cysteine and the closing phenylalanine or tryptophan. The D gene is left open where the match is weak. The size of a clone is reported for some rows only, either as once, few or many, or as a class for expanded clones.

j_gene	d_gene	v_gene	abundance	CDR3nt	CDR3aa
TRBJ1-5	.	TRBV28	.	TGTGCCAGCAGTTTCACATCGCCCGGCGGTCAGCCCCAGCATTTT	CASSFTSPGGQPQHF
TRBJ1-1	.	TRBV27	.	TGTGCCAGCAGTGCCAGGTTAGATGAAGCTTTCTTT	CASSARLDEAFF
TRBJ2-7	.	TRBV5-1	few	TGCGCCAGTCGGTCTGGGGGGGCGGACGAGCAGTACTTC	CASRSGGADEQYF
TRBJ2-3	.	TRBV28	few	TGTGCCAGCACCATTAGCGGAGGTCTCACAGATACGCAGTATTTT	CASTISGGLTDTQYF
TRBJ2-7	TRBD1	TRBV5-1	.	TGCGCCAGCGCGAAGGGACAGCACCCCTACGAGCAGTACTTC	CASAKGQHPYEQYF
TRBJ2-1	.	TRBV15	.	TGTGCCACCAGCACCCAAACCCAAGGCCAGGCGAGGTTCTTC	CATSTQTQGQARFF
TRBJ2-5	.	TRBV29-1	few	TGCAGCGTTGAACTGGGCCGGGAGACCCAGTACTTC	CSVELGRETQYF
TRBJ1-4	TRBD1	TRBV7-8	.	TGTGCCAGCAGACCACGGACAGGGACTAATGAAAAACTGTTTTTT	CASRPRTGTNEKLFF
TRBJ2-3	.	TRBV25-1	.	TGTGCCAGCAGTGTAGGGGGGAGACTCACAGATACGCAGTATTTT	CASSVGGRLTDTQYF
TRBJ2-7	.	TRBV10-1	few	TGCGCCAGCAGGCCAGGGGTTTCGTACGAGCAGTACTTC	CASRPGVSYEQYF
TRBJ2-3	.	TRBV20-1	.	TGCAGTGCTAGAGATCAGAATAGCGCAAATATAGATACGCAGTATTTT	CSARDQNSANIDTQYF
TRBJ1-2	.	TRBV6-2/TRBV6-3	few	TGTGCCAGCAGTTACTCACTATGGGACACTAACTATGGCTACACCTTC	CASSYSLWDTNYGYTF
TRBJ1-1	.	TRBV13	few	TGTGCCAGCAGCCGCCGGGACCCTCGGAACACTGAAGCTTTCTTT	CASSRRDPRNTEAFF
TRBJ1-1	.	TRBV6-5	.	TGTGCCAGCAGTTCCACAGGGAGGGGTCTTGGGTCTGAAGCTTTCTTT	CASSSTGRGLGSEAFF
TRBJ2-2	.	TRBV28	.	TGTGCCAGCAGTTTTGATATGGGCACCGGGGAGCTGTTTTTT	CASSFDMGTGELFF
TRBJ2-1	TRBD2	TRBV10-3	.	TGTGCCATCAGTGAGTCACTAGGGACTAGCGCTTACAATGAGCAGTTCTTC	CAISESLGTSAYNEQFF
TRBJ1-1	.	TRBV28	many	TGTGCCAGCAGTCCATATGCCGGTCGGTACACTGAAGCTTTCTTT	CASSPYAGRYTEAFF
TRBJ2-2	TRBD1	TRBV14	.	TGTGCCAGCAGCCAAGGAGTAGGGGGCCCCGTGATGTCCGGGGAGCTGTTTTTT	CASSQGVGGPVMSGELFF
TRBJ2-7	TRBD2	TRBV5-1	.	TGCGCCAGCAGCTTGACGGCGGGAGGGCCGAGGGAGCAGTACTTC	CASSLTAGGPREQYF
TRBJ2-7	.	TRBV28	.	TGTGCCAGCAGTTCTAGTGAGCAGTACTTC	CASSSSEQYF
TRBJ1-3	.	TRBV20-1	.	TGCAGTGCTAGAGATCCCGACGGAAGCTCTGGAAACACCATATATTTT	CSARDPDGSSGNTIYF
TRBJ1-2	TRBD1	TRBV5-4	few	TGTGCCAGCAGCAGCGGGACAGGGGATGGCTACACCTTC	CASSSGTGDGYTF
TRBJ2-5	.	TRBV5-1	.	TGCGCCAGCAGCCGCGCTGGCGTCACCCTTCTGGGAGAGACCCAGTACTTC	CASSRAGVTLLGETQYF
TRBJ1-6	.	TRBV28	.	TGTGCCAGCAGCCTCCCCGGGGGCCTTAATTCACCCCTCCACTTT	CASSLPGGLNSPLHF
TRBJ2-4	TRBD1	TRBV5-1	few	TGCGCCAGCAGCTTTACAGGGGGCAGGGCCAAAAACATTCAGTACTTC	CASSFTGGRAKNIQYF
TRBJ1-5	TRBD1	TRBV28	.	TGTGCCAGCAGTTTATTGCGGGGGACAGGTCGGATAGAGGGTCAGCCCCAGCATTTT	CASSLLRGTGRIEGQPQHF
TRBJ2-7	.	TRBV19	.	TGTGCCAGTAGTATACAGGACCAATACGAGCAGTACTTC	CASSIQDQYEQYF
TRBJ1-1	.	TRBV28	.	TGTGCCAGCATCAGGGCCCCCTGGAGGAACACTGAAGCTTTCTTT	CASIRAPWRNTEAFF
TRBJ1-1	.	TRBV7-8	many	TGTGCCAGCAGCTTAGGGGGGGCGCGGGTTGAAGCTTTCTTT	CASSLGGARVEAFF
TRBJ2-2	.	TRBV5-4	.	TGTGCCAGCAGCGAGAGGACCGGGGAGCTGTTTTTT	CASSERTGELFF
TRBJ1-5	TRBD1	TRBV6-6	.	TGTGCCAGCAATGTGGGACAGGGAGGTCAGCCCCAGCATTTT	CASNVGQGGQPQHF
TRBJ1-4	.	TRBV7-9	.	TGTGCCAGTAAGGCCCCACAGCCTAATGAAAAACTGTTTTTT	CASKAPQPNEKLFF
TRBJ1-1	.	TRBV6-5	.	TGTGCCAGCAGCCACTGGACTGAAGCTTTCTTT	CASSHWTEAFF
TRBJ1-1	TRBD1	TRBV7-3	few	TGTGCCAGCAGCTTAGGGGCCCGCCAGGGGGCGGCTTTCTTT	CASSLGARQGAAFF
TRBJ2-7	.	TRBV5-6	.	TGTGCCAGCAGCTTGGTAGCAGGGGTTTCCTACGAGCAGTACTTC	CASSLVAGVSYEQYF
TRBJ1-5	TRBD1	TRBV24-1	few	TGTGCCACCAGTGAGGGACGACAGGGCGGACAGCCCCAGCATTTT	CATSEGRQGGQPQHF
TRBJ1-1	TRBD1	TRBV5-1	few	TGCGCCAGCAGCCCATACCGGACAGGTGCTGAAGCTTTCTTT	CASSPYRTGAEAFF
TRBJ2-4	.	TRBV12-3/TRBV12-4	.	TGTGCCAGCAGTTTTTTCAGGGGCTTAGCCAAAAACATTCAGTACTTC	CASSFFRGLAKNIQYF
TRBJ2-1	TRBD2	TRBV7-9	few	TGTGCCAGCAGCTTGGCCGGGACTAGCGGGAGGGACTACAATGAGCAGTTCTTC	CASSLAGTSGRDYNEQFF
TRBJ2-3	.	TRBV7-3	.	TGTGCCAGCAGTAAGACAGATGCTTTCACAGATACGCAGTATTTT	CASSKTDAFTDTQYF
TRBJ2-1	.	TRBV19	.	TGTGCCAGTAGTTCGGGACTAGGGGGCTCCAATGAGCAGTTCTTC	CASSSGLGGSNEQFF
TRBJ2-2	TRBD2	TRBV29-1	.	TGCAGCGCGGGCCTAGCGGGAGCCGGGGAGCTGTTTTTT	CSAGLAGAGELFF
TRBJ2-7	.	TRBV6-6	few	TGTGCCAGCAGTTACTCATCGACTACCACCTACGAGCAGTACTTC	CASSYSSTTTYEQYF
TRBJ1-3	.	TRBV7-9	.	TGTGCCAGCAGCTTCGATGGCAGGGGCATATTGCACGGAAACACCATATATTTT	CASSFDGRGILHGNTIYF
TRBJ2-7	.	TRBV6-5	.	TGTGCCAGCAGGATGGGCAGGGGAGCCTACGAGCAGTACTTC	CASRMGRGAYEQYF
TRBJ2-5	.	TRBV30	.	TGTGCCTGGAGGGGGGATTTAGCGAGGAGAGGCGAAGAGACCCAGTACTTC	CAWRGDLARRGEETQYF
TRBJ2-1	.	TRBV5-1	.	TGCGCCAGCAGCTGGGGGCGTAGAGAGGGGGACCTATTGGAGCAGTTCTTC	CASSWGRREGDLLEQFF
TRBJ2-5	.	TRBV30	.	TGTGCCTGGAGTGCCCTTACCCAAGAGACCCAGTACTTC	CAWSALTQETQYF
TRBJ1-6	.	TRBV27	few	TGTGCCAGCAGTCAGCCGGGAGGGGCCTATAATTCACCCCTCCACTTT	CASSQPGGAYNSPLHF
TRBJ1-1	.	TRBV28	many	TGTGCCAGCGATACCCCGGATGCCGCTTTCTTT	CASDTPDAAFF
TRBJ1-1	.	TRBV20-1	.	TGCAGTGCCAGAGCAGGGAAGGGCCTGACCATGAACACTGAAGCTTTCTTT	CSARAGKGLTMNTEAFF
TRBJ1-4	.	TRBV12-3/TRBV12-4	.	TGTGCCAGCAAAGGGTTAAATGAAAAACTGTTTTTT	CASKGLNEKLFF
TRBJ2-3	TRBD1	TRBV5-1	.	TGCGCCAGCAAGGAGGACAGGGGACGTGCAGATACGCAGTATTTT	CASKEDRGRADTQYF
TRBJ1-6	.	TRBV20-1	many	TGCAGTGCTAGGACCCAGGATCCACCCCTCCACTTT	CSARTQDPPLHF
TRBJ2-5	.	TRBV6-5	.	TGTGCCAGCAGCCGGGGGGCCATAGGCCCGGAGACCCAGTACTTC	CASSRGAIGPETQYF
TRBJ1-5	.	TRBV7-2	.	TGTGCCAGCAGCTTAGCGCGAGAACAGCCCCAGCATTTT	CASSLAREQPQHF
TRBJ2-7	TRBD2	TRBV28	many	TGTGCCAGCACCAGGACTAGCGGGCTAGGGGTCTCCTACGAGCAGTACTTC	CASTRTSGLGVSYEQYF
TRBJ2-3	TRBD2	TRBV7-2	.	TGTGCCAGCAGCTTAGCGGGGAGACTAGCGGGAGTGGCGGATACGCAGTATTTT	CASSLAGRLAGVADTQYF
TRBJ2-7	.	TRBV28	few	TGTGCCAGCAGCACGCCACAGGGAGAGGGGGAGCAGTACTTC	CASSTPQGEGEQYF